These 19 T cell receptor beta chains originate from one sample sequenced in a study of cytomegalovirus exposure and HLA in healthy donors. The PCR used 60 Vbeta and 13 Jbeta primers. The protocol was immunoSEQ multiplex PCR, while the TCRdb copy is restricted to in-frame clones and leaves out a portion. The sample has 160,000 or so clones, approximately 83% seen once; the top ten hold less than 2%. The sequenced sample was PBMCs. The receptors come from a woman under 30 in good health and CMV-seronegative.

V usage is TRBV28 and J usage is TRBJ1-3; 9 nucleotides match TRBD1. CDR3 length equals 15 residues. V trimming: 7 bases; J trimming: 4 bases; junction bases outside the gene matches: 8. CDR1 is MDHEN and CDR2 is SYDVKM in the germline V gene. The CDR3 protein is CASKDFGTGGNTIYF. The CDR3, as DNA: TGTGCCAGCAAAGATTTTGGGACAGGGGGAAACACCATATATTTT.

With regard to this clone: The sample has other DNA sequences that encode this CDR3 too. V usage is TRBV5-1 and J usage is TRBJ1-2; unclear D gene. The CDR3 length is 12 residues. Per germline, CDR1 SGHRS and CDR2 YFSETQ. Trimming cost V 0 bases and J 6 bases, with 6 bases left between them. In DNA, the CDR3 is TGCGCCAGCAGCTTGGCCGGGGATGGCTACACCTTC. It encodes CASSLAGDGYTF.

This clone showed up just once. Without the conserved terminal phenylalanine or tryptophan, this CDR3 likely stems from a read error. The DNA is left out, because the CDR3 cannot be placed on it with certainty; the CDR3 is given as TCRdb lists it. The CDR3 spells CASSEAGEGS. The chain carries TRBV6-1 and TRBJ2-7; the D call in the table, TRBD2, was not verified against the DNA. Germline V gene lookup returns CDR1 MNHNS and CDR2 SASEGT. Inclusive of both ends, the CDR3 amounts to 10 amino acids.

The genes are TRBV19 and TRBJ2-2; 9 bases are shared with TRBD1. After removal of 7 bases from V and 5 bases from J, the junction contained 5 bases not matched to a gene. Germline V lookup: CDR1 LNHDA, CDR2 SQIVND (reference sequence). This CDR3 region has 14 residues. The CDR3 region is CASIGTGRTGELFF. The CDR3 DNA sequence: TGTGCCAGTATCGGGACAGGGAGAACCGGGGAGCTGTTTTTT.

Only a few counts were recorded for this clone. The chain links TRBV30 to TRBJ1-2, with unresolved D. Germline V CDR1 and CDR2: GTSNPN, SVGIG (reference sequence). This CDR3 contains 15 residues. V was pared by 2 bases and J by 4 bases, with 17 bases between. The CDR3 loop reads CAWSTGAVRRYGYTF. CDR3 in DNA: TGTGCCTGGAGTACCGGCGCGGTGCGCCGCTATGGCTACACCTTC.

This chain uses TRBV30 with TRBJ1-1; TRBD1 is a possible D gene (5 bases). Germline CDR1 reads GTSNPN; CDR2 reads SVGIG (reference sequence). V dropped 5 bases and J dropped 11 bases, with 27 bases sitting between them. The CDR3 extends over 15 amino acids. CDR3 sequence: CAWSFGQGTNLGAFF. Here the CDR3 DNA reads TGTGCCTGGTCGTTCGGACAAGGTACAAATCTGGGGGCTTTCTTT.

The V and J genes are TRBV4-1 and TRBJ1-1; possible D gene TRBD1, 5 bases. This CDR3 comprises 15 residues. V lost 0 bases and J lost 6, with 14 bases in between. From germline, CDR1 is MGHRA and CDR2 YSYEKL. CDR3 nucleotide sequence: TGCGCCAGCAGCCAAGAATACCCAGGGCCCGCTGAAGCTTTCTTT. This translates into CASSQEYPGPAEAFF.

About this clone itself: Because the CDR3's place on the DNA is in doubt, the DNA is left out and the CDR3 is given as listed by TCRdb. Other DNA sequences in the sample encode the same CDR3. The chain couples TRBV9 to TRBJ1-2; TRBD1, the table's D call, lacks a check against the DNA. The germline V gene encodes CDR1 SGDLS and CDR2 YYNGEE. The CDR3 numbers 14 amino acids, ends counted. CDR3 sequence: CASSVGAGAYGYTF.

The chain is built from TRBV19 and TRBJ1-5; 9 nucleotides match TRBD1. Trimming at V came to 4 bases and at J to 0 bases, leaving 10 bases not matched to a gene. Germline values: CDR1 LNHDA, CDR2 SQIVND (reference sequence). This CDR3 comprises 18 residues. The CDR3 sequence: CASSKSGTGHYSNQPQHF. CDR3 coding DNA: TGTGCCAGTAGTAAGTCCGGGACAGGGCATTATAGCAATCAGCCCCAGCATTTT. Drawing the rest from reference TRBV19 and TRBJ1-5, the complete variable domain is DGGITQSPKYLFRKEGQNVTLSCEQNLNHDAMYWYRQDPGQGLRLIYYSQIVNDFQKGDIAEGYSVSREKKESFPLTVTSAQKNPTAFYLCASSKSGTGHYSNQPQHFGDGTRLSIL.

The chain combines TRBV6-4 with TRBJ2-1, with TRBD2 matching over 7 bases. This CDR3 has 14 residues. Germline assignment: CDR1 MRHNA and CDR2 SNTAGT. V lost 4 bases and J lost 6; bases outside the gene matches: 6. The CDR3 spells CASSGTSGVNEQFF. CDR3 nucleotide sequence: TGTGCCAGCAGTGGTACAAGCGGGGTCAATGAGCAGTTCTTC.

This chain links TRBV5-6 with TRBJ1-5, with a weak D call TRBD1 (6 bases). V dropped 0 bases and J dropped 0 bases, with 10 bases sitting between them. Germline V gene data show CDR1 as SGHDT and CDR2 as YYEEEE. This CDR3 contains 16 residues. CDR3 bases: TGTGCCAGCAGCTTGGGAACAGGGTATAGCAATCAGCCCCAGCATTTT. This codes for CASSLGTGYSNQPQHF.

A few counts support this clone. The chain joins TRBV6-4 to TRBJ2-3; tentatively, D is TRBD2 (6 bases). Trimming removed 0 bases at V and 1 base at J, with 8 bases between. The CDR3 totals 15 residues. From germline, CDR1 is MRHNA and CDR2 SNTAGT. CDR3 bases: TGTGCCAGCAGTGACTCGGTAGCGGGCACAGATACGCAGTATTTT. It encodes CASSDSVAGTDTQYF.

The J gene is TRBJ2-1, the V gene TRBV10-3; 9 bases map to TRBD2. Germline V gene sequence: CDR1 ENHRY, CDR2 SYGVKD. The CDR3 is 18 residues long. Trimming removed 10 bases from V and 0 bases from J; junction bases left unmatched: 16. This CDR3 reads CATGPHAGGSNSYNEQFF. CDR3 bases: TGTGCCACCGGACCCCACGCGGGGGGGTCAAACTCCTACAATGAGCAGTTCTTC.

The V call is TRBV30, the J call TRBJ2-7, with D possibly TRBD1 on 6 matching bases. CDR1 is GTSNPN, CDR2 SVGIG, per germline (reference sequence). The V gene lost 2 bases and the J gene lost 1 base, with 15 bases spanning the gap. This CDR3 region has 15 residues. CDR3 nucleotide sequence: TGTGCCTGGAGTAGTGAGTTCGGGACATCCTACGAGCAGTACTTC. Its protein product is CAWSSEFGTSYEQYF.

This clone appeared a single time. The chain joins TRBV6-5 to TRBJ2-7, with a possible D match to TRBD2 (6 bases). Germline CDR1 is MNHEY and CDR2 is SVGAGI. Trimming removed 2 bases from V and 3 bases from J, with 8 bases in between. The CDR3 has 13 amino acids. The CDR3 nucleotides read TGTGCCAGCAGTTACGGGGAGGACTACGAGCAGTACTTC. As protein: CASSYGEDYEQYF.

This clone was counted a single time. The chain recombines TRBV28 with TRBJ1-2; a possible D gene is TRBD1 (5 bases). The V gene's germline CDR1 is MDHEN and CDR2 SYDVKM. The germline V and J ends were trimmed by 6 bases and 11 bases, with 10 bases remaining between them. The CDR3 runs 10 residues. CDR3 in amino acids: CASSRGGYTF. In DNA form, the CDR3 reads TGTGCCAGCAGCCGCGGGGGTTACACCTTC.

This chain links TRBV5-1 with TRBJ2-5; the match to TRBD2 covers 8 bases. This CDR3 comprises 14 residues. Unmatched junction bases numbered 5, after V lost 4 bases and J lost 3 bases. CDR1 and CDR2 (germline): SGHRS, YFSETQ. CDR3 DNA sequence: TGCGCCAGCAGCAGCCCACTAGCGGAAGAGACCCAGTACTTC. Translated: CASSSPLAEETQYF.

The chain uses TRBV23-1 and TRBJ2-7; 9 nucleotides align to TRBD1. TRBV23-1 is identified as an open reading frame with a role that is uncertain. V gave up 2 bases and J gave up 2 bases; unmatched junction bases: 13. The CDR3 is 18 amino acids. For the CDR3, the DNA is TGCGCCAGCAGTCAAGACGGGACAGGGAAGATTGGGGCCTACGAGCAGTACTTC. It codes for CASSQDGTGKIGAYEQYF.

On this clone: The same CDR3 arises from other DNA sequences in this sample as well. The V and J genes are TRBV5-1 and TRBJ1-1; 7 bases agree with TRBD1. V shed 1 base, J shed 1 base, and the junction held 1 base outside the gene matches. The CDR3 runs to 14 residues. Germline V gives CDR1 SGHRS, CDR2 YFSETQ. CDR3 protein: CASSLRQGNTEAFF. The CDR3 DNA sequence: TGCGCCAGCAGCTTGAGACAGGGGAACACTGAAGCTTTCTTT.